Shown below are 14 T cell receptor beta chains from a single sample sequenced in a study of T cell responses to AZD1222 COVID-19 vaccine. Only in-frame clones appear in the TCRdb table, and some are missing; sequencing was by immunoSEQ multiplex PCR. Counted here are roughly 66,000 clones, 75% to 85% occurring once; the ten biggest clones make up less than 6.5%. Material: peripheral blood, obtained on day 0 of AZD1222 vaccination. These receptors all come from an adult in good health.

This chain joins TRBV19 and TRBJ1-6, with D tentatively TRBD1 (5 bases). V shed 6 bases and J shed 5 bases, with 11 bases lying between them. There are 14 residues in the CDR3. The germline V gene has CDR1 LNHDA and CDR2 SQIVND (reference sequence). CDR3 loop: CASSMGTDNSPLHF. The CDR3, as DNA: TGTGCCAGTAGCATGGGGACGGATAATTCACCCCTCCACTTT.

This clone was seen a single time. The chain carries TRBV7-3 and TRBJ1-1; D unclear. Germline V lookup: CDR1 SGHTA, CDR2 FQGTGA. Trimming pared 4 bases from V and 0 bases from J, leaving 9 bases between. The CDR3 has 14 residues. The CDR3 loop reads CASSSGSMNTEAFF. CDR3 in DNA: TGTGCCAGCAGCTCCGGGAGCATGAACACTGAAGCTTTCTTT.

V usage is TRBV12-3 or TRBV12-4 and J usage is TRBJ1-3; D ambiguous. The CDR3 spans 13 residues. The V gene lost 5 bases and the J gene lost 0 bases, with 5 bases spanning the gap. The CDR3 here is CASSRYSGNTIYF. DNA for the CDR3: TGTGCCAGCAGTCGGTACTCTGGAAACACCATATATTTT.

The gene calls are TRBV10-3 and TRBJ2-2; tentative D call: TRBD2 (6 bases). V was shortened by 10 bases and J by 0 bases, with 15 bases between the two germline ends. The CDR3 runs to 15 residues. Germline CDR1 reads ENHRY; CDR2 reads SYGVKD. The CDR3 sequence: CATSGVNANTGELFF. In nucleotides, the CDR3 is TGTGCCACTTCGGGGGTAAATGCGAACACCGGGGAGCTGTTTTTT.

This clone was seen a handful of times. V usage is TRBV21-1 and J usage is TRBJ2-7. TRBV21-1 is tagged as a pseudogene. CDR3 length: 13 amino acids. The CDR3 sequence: CASSFRATYEQYF. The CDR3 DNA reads TGTGCCAGCAGCTTCCGGGCAACCTACGAGCAGTACTTC.

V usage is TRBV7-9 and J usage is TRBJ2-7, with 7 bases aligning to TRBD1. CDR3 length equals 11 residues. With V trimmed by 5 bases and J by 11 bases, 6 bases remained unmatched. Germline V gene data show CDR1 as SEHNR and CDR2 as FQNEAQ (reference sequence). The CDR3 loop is CASSIGTEEYF. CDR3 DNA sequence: TGTGCCAGCAGCATCGGGACAGAAGAGTACTTC.

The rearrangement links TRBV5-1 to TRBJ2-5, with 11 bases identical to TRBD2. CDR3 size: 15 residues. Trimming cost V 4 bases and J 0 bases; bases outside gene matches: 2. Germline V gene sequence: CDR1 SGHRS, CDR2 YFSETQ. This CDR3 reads CASSLTSGDQETQYF. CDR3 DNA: TGCGCCAGCAGCCTGACTAGCGGGGACCAAGAGACCCAGTACTTC.

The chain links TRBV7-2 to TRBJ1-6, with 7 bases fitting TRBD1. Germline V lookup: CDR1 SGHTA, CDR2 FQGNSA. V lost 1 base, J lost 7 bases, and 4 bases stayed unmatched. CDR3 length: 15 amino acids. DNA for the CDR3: TGTGCCAGCAGCTTAGTGGTGACAGGGAATTCACCCCTCCACTTT. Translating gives CASSLVVTGNSPLHF. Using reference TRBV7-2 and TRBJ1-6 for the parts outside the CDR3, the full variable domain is GAGVSQSPSNKVTEKGKDVELRCDPISGHTALYWYRQSLGQGLEFLIYFQGNSAPDKSGLPSDRFSAERTGGSVSTLTIQRTQQEDSAVYLCASSLVVTGNSPLHFGNGTRLTVT.

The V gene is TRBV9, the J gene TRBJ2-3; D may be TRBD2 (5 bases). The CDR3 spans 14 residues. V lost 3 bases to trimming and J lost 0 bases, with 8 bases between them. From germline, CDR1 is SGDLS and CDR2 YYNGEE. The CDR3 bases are TGTGCCAGCAGCGCTGGCGGGAGCACAGATACGCAGTATTTT. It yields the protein CASSAGGSTDTQYF.

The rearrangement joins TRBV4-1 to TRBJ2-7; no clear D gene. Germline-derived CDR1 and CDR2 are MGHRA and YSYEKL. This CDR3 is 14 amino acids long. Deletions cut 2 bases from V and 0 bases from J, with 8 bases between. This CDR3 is CASSQTGSSYEQYF. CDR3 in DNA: TGCGCCAGCAGCCAAACCGGGTCCTCCTACGAGCAGTACTTC.

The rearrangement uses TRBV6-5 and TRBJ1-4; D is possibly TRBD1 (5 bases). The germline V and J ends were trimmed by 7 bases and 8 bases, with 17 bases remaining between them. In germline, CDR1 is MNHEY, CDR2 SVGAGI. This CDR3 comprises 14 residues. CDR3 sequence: CASMRVGESEKLFF. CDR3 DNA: TGTGCCAGCATGAGGGTGGGGGAATCGGAAAAACTGTTTTTT.

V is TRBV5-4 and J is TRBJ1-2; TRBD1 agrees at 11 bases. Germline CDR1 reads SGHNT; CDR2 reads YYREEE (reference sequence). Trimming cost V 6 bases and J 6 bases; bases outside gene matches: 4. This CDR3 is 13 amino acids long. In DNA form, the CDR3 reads TGTGCCAGCAAGGTGGGACAGGGGGATGGCTACACCTTC. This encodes CASKVGQGDGYTF.

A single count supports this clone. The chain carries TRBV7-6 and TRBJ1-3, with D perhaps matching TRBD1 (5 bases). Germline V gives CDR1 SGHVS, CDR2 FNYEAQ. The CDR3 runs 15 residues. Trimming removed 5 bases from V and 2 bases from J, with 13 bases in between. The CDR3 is CASSQSGFTGNTIYF. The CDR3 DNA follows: TGTGCCAGCAGCCAATCAGGGTTTACTGGAAACACCATATATTTT.

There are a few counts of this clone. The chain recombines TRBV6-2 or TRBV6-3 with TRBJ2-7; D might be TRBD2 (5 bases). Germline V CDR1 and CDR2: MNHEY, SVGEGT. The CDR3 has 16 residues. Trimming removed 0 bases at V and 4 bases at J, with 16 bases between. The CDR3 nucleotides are TGTGCCAGCAGTTACTCGAAAGTGGCCGGGGAATACGAGCAGTACTTC. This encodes CASSYSKVAGEYEQYF.